This note documents a single T cell receptor (beta chain) sequence. Its cognate antigen is unknown. A much larger clone lies a single base off, so this may be a read error. This record belongs to a study of post-analysis software for immune sequencing data. Whole-study findings and limits: There were four or five TRBV segments more frequent in patients than controls, and TRBV5-6, TRBV5-1 and TRBV20-1 were among them.

The TCR beta cDNA libraries contained unique molecular identifiers. Each CDR3 protein is one row after TCRdb ran MiXCR on the PCR reads. The repertoire consists of roughly 570,000 distinct CDR3 sequences, with roughly 34% occurring once and the leading ten covering less than 6%. Trimming pared 5 bases from V and 0 bases from J, leaving 15 bases between. The germline CDR1 and CDR2 sequences are DFQATT and SNEGSKA (reference sequence). The CDR3 totals 15 residues. Sequencing was done on a sample of blood. The source is a girl between 2 and 17 years old with multiple sclerosis. The rearrangement uses TRBV20-1 and TRBJ2-3; tentatively, D is TRBD2 (5 bases). The CDR3 loop is CSAAKDYPSTDTQYF. DNA for the CDR3: TGCAGTGCTGCGAAAGACTACCCTAGCACAGATACGCAGTATTTT.